The T cell receptor (beta chain) under discussion was sequenced for a study of CD8 T cells in ankylosing spondylitis. General study points: Seven or eight highly homologous variants formed a TCR beta motif that appeared characteristic of ankylosing spondylitis blood. Matched synovial fluid from ankylosing spondylitis patients was reported to be enriched for disease-linked clones.

V lost 6 bases, J lost 5 bases, and 13 bases stayed unmatched. The CDR3 has 16 residues. Germline CDR1 and CDR2: MNHNS and SASEGT. On this clonotype: Its specificity is unknown.

Using quantitative 5'-RACE with molecular barcodes, the authors made TCR beta libraries. TCRdb passed the 5' RACE reads through MiXCR, listing each CDR3 protein once. In the table there are about 64,000 distinct CDR3 sequences, over 5% of which are singletons. This receptor was taken from a male donor with ankylosing spondylitis. The sequencing input was synovial fluid, either unsorted or a sorted T cell fraction (not recorded which). This chain joins TRBV6-1 and TRBJ2-3, with 8 nucleotides matching TRBD1. CDR3 in amino acids: CASSQTFRTGLDTQYF. In DNA, the CDR3 is TGTGCCAGCAGCCAAACCTTCCGGACAGGGTTAGATACGCAGTATTTT.